This entry concerns a single TCR beta chain. Its antigen is not known. This sample is part of a study of CXCR3-negative and CXCR3-positive naive CD8 T cells. Broader study findings: In naive cells, CXCR3-negative and CXCR3-positive subsets had similar TRBV-TRBJ usage; memory cells differed.

Preparation of TRB cDNA libraries relied on 5' RACE carrying UMI labels. TCRdb reprocessed the 5' RACE reads; each CDR3 protein has one entry and no DNA is given. In total, the table holds tens of thousands of distinct CDR3 sequences. Germline assignment: CDR1 LGHNA and CDR2 YSLEER. CDR3 size: 15 residues. The chain employs TRBV4-3 and TRBJ1-6; the D call from TCRdb, TRBD1, cannot be confirmed without DNA. Sequencing was carried out using naive CXCR3- CD8+ T cells from blood. Subset indicated: CD45RO-CCR7+CD27+CD95- naive CD8+ T cells lacking CXCR3 (TNR3-). The clonotype was recovered from a human donor in good health. Some clones in this sample may be carry-over from other donors' samples. CDR3 amino acids: CASSQDRTGYGPLHF.